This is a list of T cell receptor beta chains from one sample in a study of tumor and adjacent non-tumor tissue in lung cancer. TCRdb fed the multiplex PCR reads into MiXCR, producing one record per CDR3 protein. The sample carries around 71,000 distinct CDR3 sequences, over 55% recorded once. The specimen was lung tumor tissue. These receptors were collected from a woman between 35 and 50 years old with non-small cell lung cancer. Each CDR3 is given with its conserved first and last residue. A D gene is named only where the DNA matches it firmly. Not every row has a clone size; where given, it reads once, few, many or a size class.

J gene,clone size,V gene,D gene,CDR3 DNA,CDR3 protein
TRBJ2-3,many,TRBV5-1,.,TGCGCCAGCAGCTTGGTGCCGGAGCGCACAGATACGCAGTATTTT,CASSLVPERTDTQYF
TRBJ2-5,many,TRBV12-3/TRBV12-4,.,TGTGCCAGCAGTTTAACCTTCCGGGAGACCCAGTACTTC,CASSLTFRETQYF
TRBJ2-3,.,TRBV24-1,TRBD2,TGTGCCACCAGTGATTTGAGCGGGAGCGCTGGTGATACGCAGAATTTT,CATSDLSGSAGDTQNF
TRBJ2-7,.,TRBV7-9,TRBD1,TGTGCCAGCAGCTTACGGACAGGGGGGGTAGACGAGCAGTACTTC,CASSLRTGGVDEQYF
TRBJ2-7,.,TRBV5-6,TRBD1,TGTGCCAGCAGTTTGCAGGGGGACCCCTACGAGCAGTACTTC,CASSLQGDPYEQYF
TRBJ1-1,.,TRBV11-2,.,TGTGTCAGGAGCCTAACACTGAACACTGAAGCTTTCTTT,CVRSLTLNTEAFF
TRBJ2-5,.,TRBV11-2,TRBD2,TGTGCCAGCAGCCATCCAGGACTAGTAGAGACCCGGTACTTC,CASSHPGLVETRYF
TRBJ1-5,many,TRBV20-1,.,TGCAGTGCGCGTCGACAGGTCGGCCAGCCCCAGCATTTT,CSARRQVGQPQHF
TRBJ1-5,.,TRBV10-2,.,TGCGCCATTAGTGATCGCAGCAATCAGCCCCAGCATTTT,CAISDRSNQPQHF
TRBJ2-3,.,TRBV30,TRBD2,TGTGCCTGGAGTACTAGCGGCGGAGGCGCAGATACGCAGTATTTT,CAWSTSGGGADTQYF
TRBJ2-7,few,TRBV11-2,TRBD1,TGTGTTAGCAGCCCGGGACAGGGTGCCTACGAGCAGTACTTC,CVSSPGQGAYEQYF
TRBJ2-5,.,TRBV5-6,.,TGTGCCAGCACCTGGAAGACTAGAGGGCAGGAGACCAAATACTTC,CASTWKTRGQETKYF
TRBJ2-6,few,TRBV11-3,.,TGTGCCAGCAGCTTAGAAGGTATAGTTTACTCCTCACCAAGCTCTGAGGCCAACGTCCTGACTTTC,CASSLEGIVYSSPSSEANVLTF
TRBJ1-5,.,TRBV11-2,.,TGTGCCAGCAACTTATCGATACTCAATCAACCCCGGCATTTT,CASNLSILNQPRHF
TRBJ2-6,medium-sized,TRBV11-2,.,TGTGCCAGCAGCTTAGAGGCCTCTGGGGCCAACGTCCTGACTTTC,CASSLEASGANVLTF
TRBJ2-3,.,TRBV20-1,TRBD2,TGCACTGCGAAACCAGCGGGAGGGAGCACAGATATGCAGTATTTT,CTAKPAGGSTDMQYF
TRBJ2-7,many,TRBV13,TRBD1,TGTGCCAGCAGTAACAGGGGCTACGAGCAGTACTTC,CASSNRGYEQYF
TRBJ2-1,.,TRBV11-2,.,TGTACCATCAGCATGACACTAGCTGCACTGTACAATGAGCAGTTCTTC,CTISMTLAALYNEQFF
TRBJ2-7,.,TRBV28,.,TGTGCCAGCGACTCACTTCAAAAAAGAGTCGGGGCTCCGTACTACGAGCAGTACTTC,CASDSLQKRVGAPYYEQYF
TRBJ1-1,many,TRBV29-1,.,TGCAGCGTTGCCCCTCACACCGGGGCGAACACTGAAGCTTTCTTT,CSVAPHTGANTEAFF
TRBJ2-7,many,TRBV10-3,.,TGTGCCATCACCCCCTCCGGGACACCTGAGCAGTACTTC,CAITPSGTPEQYF
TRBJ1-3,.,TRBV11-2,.,TGTGCCAGTAGTTCGGGGGGGAACACCATATATTTT,CASSSGGNTIYF
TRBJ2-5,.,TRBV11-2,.,TGTGCCAGCAGCTCCCAAGGTGGGGGGGCCCGCGAGATCCAGTACTTC,CASSSQGGGAREIQYF
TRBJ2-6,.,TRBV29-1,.,TGCAGCTTTGATTCCGGGGACTCTGAGGCCAACGTCCTGACTTTC,CSFDSGDSEANVLTF
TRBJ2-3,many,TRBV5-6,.,TGTGCCAGCAGCTTGAACGAGGATACGCAGTATTTT,CASSLNEDTQYF
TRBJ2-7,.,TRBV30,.,TGTACCTGGAGTGTTCAGGGGACTTTCTCCTACGAGCAGTACTTC,CTWSVQGTFSYEQYF
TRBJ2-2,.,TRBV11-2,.,TGTGCAAGCCGCTGGTTCCTGAACACCGGGGAGCTGTTTTTT,CASRWFLNTGELFF
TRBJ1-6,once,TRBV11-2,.,TGTGCCAGCAGCTCGACATTAGGGACAAACCGGAGTACGCGCCTCCACTTT,CASSSTLGTNRSTRLHF
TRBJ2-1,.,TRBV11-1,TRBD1,TGTGCCAGCAACTTACACAGGGGGTGTGATCAGTTCTTC,CASNLHRGCDQFF
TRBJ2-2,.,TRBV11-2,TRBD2,TGTGCCAGCAGCTTTCTGGGTAGCGGGAGGACCAACACCCGGGAGCTGTTTTTT,CASSFLGSGRTNTRELFF
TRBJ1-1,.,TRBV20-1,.,TGCAGTGCCCCCAAGCGGGGTTCCGAAGCTTTCTTT,CSAPKRGSEAFF
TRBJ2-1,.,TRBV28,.,TGTGCCAGCAGTTTCAGGGATAGGGACCACAATGAGCAGTTCTTC,CASSFRDRDHNEQFF
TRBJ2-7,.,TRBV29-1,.,TGTAACGTTGGAAGTAGCAACCACGAGCGGTACTTC,CNVGSSNHERYF
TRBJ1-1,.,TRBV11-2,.,TGTACCAGCAGTACGGACAGTTACACCGAAGCTTTCTTT,CTSSTDSYTEAFF
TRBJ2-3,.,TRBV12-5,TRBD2,TGTGGTAGTGGGATGAGGCGGGGGAACACAGATACGCAGTATTTT,CGSGMRRGNTDTQYF
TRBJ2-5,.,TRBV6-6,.,TGTGCCAGCAGCACCCCAGGGGCGGGGAAGACCCAGTACTTC,CASSTPGAGKTQYF
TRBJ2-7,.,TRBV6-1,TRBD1,TGTGCCAGCAGCGCAGGGGGTAACCCCTACGAGCAGTACTTC,CASSAGGNPYEQYF
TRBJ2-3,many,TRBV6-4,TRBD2,TGTGCCAGCAGTGCGGGGGGGCACACAGATACGCAGTATTTT,CASSAGGHTDTQYF
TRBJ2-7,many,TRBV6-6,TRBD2,TGTGCCAGCAGTCGGACTAGCGGGAGAAACGAGCAGTACTTC,CASSRTSGRNEQYF
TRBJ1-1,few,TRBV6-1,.,TGTGCCAGCAGATCGAAGGGGGACACTGAAGCTTTCTTT,CASRSKGDTEAFF
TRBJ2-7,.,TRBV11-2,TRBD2,TGTCCCAGCAGCACTCGGGCTAGCGGGAGATACAAGCAGTACTTC,CPSSTRASGRYKQYF
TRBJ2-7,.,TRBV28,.,TGTGCCAGCGAGAGGGGCTCCTACGAGCAGTGCTTC,CASERGSYEQCF
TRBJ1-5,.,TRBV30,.,TGTGCCTGGAGGGGGGAAATTAGCAATCAGCCCCAACATTTT,CAWRGEISNQPQHF
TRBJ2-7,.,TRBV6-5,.,TGTGCCAGCAGTTACTCCGGGGTGGGCCTCTACGAGCAGTACTTC,CASSYSGVGLYEQYF
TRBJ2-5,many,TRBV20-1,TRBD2,TGCAGTGCTAGAGATCTTAGGCTAGCGGAAGAGACCCAGTACTTC,CSARDLRLAEETQYF
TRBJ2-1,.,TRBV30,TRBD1,TGTGCCTGCAGGATGACAGGGGGCTATAGTGAGCAGTTCTTC,CACRMTGGYSEQFF
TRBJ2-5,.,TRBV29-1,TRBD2,TGCTGCGTTGCCAGGTTTCTGACTAGCGGGAATTTAGAGACCCAATACTTC,CCVARFLTSGNLETQYF
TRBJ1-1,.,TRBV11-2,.,TGTGCCAGCTGCATAACACTGGACACTGAAGCTTTCTTT,CASCITLDTEAFF